The 18 T cell receptor beta chains listed next were all sequenced from one sample in a study of blood T cell repertoires in COVID-19. The table came from immunoSEQ multiplex PCR; TCRdb's copy has only in-frame clones and leaves some out. This sample has over 300,000 clones, with 90% found just once. The sequencing sample was made of peripheral blood. The receptors derive from a man aged 18 to 30 with active or convalescent COVID-19.

The sample holds one count of this clone. This chain connects TRBV6-5 to TRBJ1-5, with D uncertain. Trimming stripped 5 bases from V and 0 bases from J, with 5 bases between. The CDR3 consists of 13 residues. CDR1 is MNHEY, CDR2 SVGAGI, per germline. DNA of the CDR3: TGTGCCAGCAGTCCCCGTAGCAATCAGCCCCAGCATTTT. It is translated as CASSPRSNQPQHF.

V and J are TRBV6-6 and TRBJ1-3; weak D call: TRBD1 (6 bases). Germline assignment: CDR1 MNHNY and CDR2 SVGAGI (reference sequence). The CDR3 spans 16 residues. Trimming left V 6 bases short and J 0 bases short, with 15 bases between. CDR3 region: CASRTGTPSSGNTIYF. The CDR3 nucleotides are TGTGCCAGCAGAACCGGGACACCCAGCTCTGGAAACACCATATATTTT.

This chain connects TRBV6-2 or TRBV6-3 to TRBJ2-5, with D possibly being TRBD2 (5 bases). The CDR3 is 15 residues long. CDR1 is MNHEY, CDR2 SVGEGT, per germline. V lost 5 bases and J 1 base, leaving 14 bases between the germline ends. The CDR3 spells CASSLSGLSQETQYF. The CDR3 region has the DNA TGTGCCAGCAGTCTCTCTGGACTCTCCCAAGAGACCCAGTACTTC.

The chain has TRBV29-1 and TRBJ1-1; no reliable D call. The CDR3 totals 13 residues. The ends were cut back, 5 bases at V and 10 bases at J, with 20 bases in the middle. CDR1 and CDR2 from the germline V gene are SQVTM and ANQGSEA. CDR3 amino acids: CSVLGSGRERAFF. CDR3 in DNA: TGCAGCGTTCTAGGGTCGGGGAGGGAAAGAGCTTTCTTT.

The CDR3 DNA reads TGCGCCAGCAGCCAAGATGGTACGAGCGGCCGCTACGAGCAGTACTTC. Its protein is CASSQDGTSGRYEQYF. This rearrangement joins TRBV4-3 to TRBJ2-7; D possibly corresponds to TRBD2 (5 bases). Germline V lookup: CDR1 LGHNA, CDR2 YSLEER. The CDR3 covers 16 residues. The germline V and J ends were trimmed by 0 bases and 3 bases, with 15 bases remaining between them.

The rearrangement uses TRBV2 and TRBJ1-3; D possibly corresponds to TRBD1 (5 bases). Germline V gene sequence: CDR1 SNHLY, CDR2 FYNNEI. V lost 4 bases and J 8 bases, leaving 12 bases between the germline ends. This CDR3 spans 13 amino acids. Written as DNA, the CDR3 is TGTGCCAGCAGTGGGGCTTTGGGGCACACCATATATTTT. As protein: CASSGALGHTIYF.

V gene TRBV9 combines with J gene TRBJ1-2; 10 bases line up with TRBD1. The germline V gene has CDR1 SGDLS and CDR2 YYNGEE. V was clipped by 1 base and J by 6 bases; unmatched bases: 3. The CDR3 is 14 residues long. CDR3 sequence reads: CASSVWDRGDGYTF. As DNA, the CDR3 is TGTGCCAGCAGCGTATGGGACAGGGGAGATGGCTACACCTTC.

The chain has TRBV10-3 and TRBJ1-2; D gene ambiguous. This CDR3 spans 13 amino acids. Trimming cost V 2 bases and J 7 bases, with 11 bases left between them. Per germline, CDR1 ENHRY and CDR2 SYGVKD. The CDR3 reads CAISEAGVGGYTF. Written as DNA, the CDR3 is TGTGCCATCAGTGAGGCCGGGGTGGGTGGCTACACCTTC.

This chain links TRBV2 with TRBJ2-1; possibly TRBD1 for D (5 bases). V lost 4 bases, J lost 4 bases, and 8 bases lay in between. Germline V CDR1 and CDR2: SNHLY, FYNNEI. The CDR3 runs 13 residues. The CDR3 DNA is TGTGCCAGCAGTGGTCAGGGTTACAATGAGCAGTTCTTC. Amino acids: CASSGQGYNEQFF. Full variable domain (rest looked up from reference TRBV2 and TRBJ2-1): EPEVTQTPSHQVTQMGQEVILRCVPISNHLYFYWYRQILGQKVEFLVSFYNNEISEKSEIFDDQFSVERPDGSNFTLKIRSTKLEDSAMYFCASSGQGYNEQFFGPGTRLTVL.

The genes are TRBV29-1 and TRBJ1-4; the D is unclear. CDR1 and CDR2 (germline): SQVTM, ANQGSEA. Trimming shortened V by 1 base and J by 6 bases, and 12 bases separated the two germline ends. CDR3 length: 14 residues. CDR3 sequence (DNA): TGCAGCGTTGAAGGGTTCGGAGGAGATGAAAAACTGTTTTTT. It encodes CSVEGFGGDEKLFF.

This clone has only a few counts. This sequence joins TRBV7-6 and TRBJ1-1; D may be TRBD1 (5 bases). The germline V gene encodes CDR1 SGHVS and CDR2 FNYEAQ. CDR3 length equals 15 residues. V was pared by 4 bases and J by 4 bases, with 16 bases between. CDR3 sequence (DNA): TGTGCCAGCAGCTCGGGGGAGACCCGGGGCACTGAAGCTTTCTTT. Translation: CASSSGETRGTEAFF. The full variable domain, its missing parts supplied by reference TRBV7-6 and TRBJ1-1, is GAGVSQSPRYKVTKRGQDVALRCDPISGHVSLYWYRQALGQGPEFLTYFNYEAQQDKSGLPNDRFSAERPEGSISTLTIQRTEQRDSAMYRCASSSGETRGTEAFFGQGTRLTVV.

This rearrangement joins TRBV5-1 to TRBJ1-4; perhaps TRBD1 as D (6 bases). The CDR3 loop spans 16 amino acids. CDR1 and CDR2 (germline): SGHRS, YFSETQ. V was trimmed by 0 bases and J by 5 bases, leaving 14 bases between them. DNA for the CDR3: TGCGCCAGCAGCTTGGCCTCGGGGCAGGGGAATGAAAAACTGTTTTTT. Amino acid sequence: CASSLASGQGNEKLFF.

The chain is built from TRBV5-6 and TRBJ2-2; perhaps TRBD2 as D (5 bases). Trimming stripped 0 bases from V and 5 bases from J, with 8 bases between. This CDR3 region has 14 residues. Germline V CDR1 and CDR2: SGHDT, YYEEEE. In DNA, the CDR3 is TGTGCCAGCAGCTTGGCCGAGGGTACCGGGGAGCTGTTTTTT. Protein sequence: CASSLAEGTGELFF.

The chain carries TRBV4-3 and TRBJ1-5; the match to TRBD1 covers 11 bases. This CDR3 contains 14 residues. CDR1 is LGHNA and CDR2 is YSLEER in the germline V gene. The ends lost 3 bases at V and 6 bases at J; junction bases unmatched: 1. CDR3 coding DNA: TGCGCCAGCAGCCAGGGACAGGGGGTTCAGCCCCAGCATTTT. Protein sequence: CASSQGQGVQPQHF.

In this sample, this clone turned up many times. The chain recombines TRBV10-3 with TRBJ2-7; 12 nucleotides line up with TRBD1. V trimming: 1 base; J trimming: 6 bases; junction bases outside the gene matches: 4. Germline V gene sequence: CDR1 ENHRY, CDR2 SYGVKD. This CDR3 has 15 amino acids. This CDR3 is CAISEYGTGGVEQYF. The CDR3 region has the DNA TGTGCCATCAGTGAGTACGGGACAGGGGGCGTCGAGCAGTACTTC.

The rearrangement uses TRBV18 and TRBJ1-1; no clear D. The CDR3 has 13 amino acids. V was pared by 0 bases and J by 7 bases, with 9 bases between. The germline V gene encodes CDR1 KGHSH and CDR2 LQKENI. The CDR3 sequence: CASSPPQTHEAFF. CDR3 nucleotide sequence: TGTGCCAGCTCACCACCGCAGACTCATGAAGCTTTCTTT.

This sequence joins TRBV5-1 and TRBJ2-7, with D perhaps matching TRBD1 (6 bases). V was trimmed by 1 base and J by 5 bases, leaving 10 bases between them. CDR3 length: 13 amino acids. Germline CDR1 reads SGHRS; CDR2 reads YFSETQ. The CDR3 protein is CASSLTGWDEQYF. As DNA, the CDR3 is TGCGCCAGCAGCTTGACAGGGTGGGACGAGCAGTACTTC.

The sample holds one count of this clone. CDR3: CASSQEWLAGYNEQFF. The CDR3 coding sequence is TGTGCCAGCAGCCAAGAGTGGCTAGCGGGTTACAATGAGCAGTTCTTC. This rearrangement joins TRBV14 to TRBJ2-1, with 8 bases aligning to TRBD2. Germline lookup yields CDR1 SGHDN and CDR2 FVKESK. The CDR3 totals 16 residues. V trimming: 0 bases; J trimming: 4 bases; junction bases outside the gene matches: 5.